This T cell receptor beta chain was retrieved from a study of vaccination and CD4 T cells after COVID-19. This clonotype turned up a few times. Antigen unknown. As to treatment: roughly 10-day PBMC culture with coronavirus spike peptide pools or control peptides (ViraFEST assay). Sequencing of DNA taken from cultured CD4+ T cells relied on the Oncomine TCR Beta short-read assay. TCRdb reprocessed the PCR reads with MiXCR, giving one entry per CDR3 protein. The profile shows some 11,000 distinct CDR3 sequences, around 41% of them singletons. The clonotype comes from a human donor who had recovered from COVID-19. This material consisted of CD4+ T cells from blood, cultured in vitro, taken after SARS-CoV-2 vaccination.

Here the CDR3 DNA reads TGTGCCAGCAGCCACCCTGGCCGGGACAGGGGGCCGGTTTTCACTGAAGCTTTCTTT. It encodes CASSHPGRDRGPVFTEAFF. This chain joins TRBV7-8 and TRBJ1-1; 12 nucleotides align to TRBD1. Losses at the gene ends were 5 bases for V and 4 bases for J; bases not matched to a gene: 17. This CDR3 comprises 19 residues. From germline, CDR1 is SGHVS and CDR2 FQNEAQ.